These 25 T cell receptor beta chains originate from one sample sequenced in a study of breast tumors, draining lymph nodes, adjacent tissues. The lymph nodes were axillary draining lymph nodes from breast cancer patients. Each CDR3 protein is one row after TCRdb ran MiXCR on the multiplex PCR reads. This sample has under 150,000 distinct CDR3 sequences, with approximately 22% found just once. Specimen: axillary lymph node tissue. The receptors were sampled from a female donor with breast cancer. Some clones in this sample may be carry-over from other donors' samples.

This clonotype was counted ten times or more. The V call is TRBV6-1, the J call TRBJ2-7; no definite D call. The CDR3 has 11 amino acids. V gave up 8 bases and J gave up 2 bases, with 7 bases separating them. CDR1 is MNHNS, CDR2 SASEGT, per germline. CDR3 amino acids: CASQRAYEQYF. CDR3 nucleotide sequence: TGTGCCAGCCAAAGGGCCTACGAGCAGTACTTC.

This clonotype has a count of ten or more. The chain combines TRBV7-8 with TRBJ2-7; D may be TRBD1 (6 bases). With 4 bases removed from V and 3 bases from J, the gap between germline ends came to 13 bases. The CDR3 runs 14 residues. The germline CDR1 and CDR2 sequences are SGHVS and FQNEAQ. CDR3 loop: CASSSKKDSYEQYF. Written as DNA, the CDR3 is TGTGCCAGCAGCTCGAAGAAGGACAGCTACGAGCAGTACTTC.

This clonotype was counted once. A much larger clone differs from this one at a single base, so this may be a read error. The chain uses TRBV6-1 and TRBJ2-3; D not certain. Germline assignment: CDR1 MNHNS and CDR2 SASEGT. The CDR3 runs to 14 residues. For the CDR3, the DNA is TGTGCCAGCAGGATGGAAAGAGGCACAGATGCGCAGTATTTT. This translates into CASRMERGTDAQYF.

V gene TRBV19 combines with J gene TRBJ1-5, with D possibly being TRBD1 (6 bases). The CDR3 loop spans 15 amino acids. The V gene's germline CDR1 is LNHDA and CDR2 SQIVND (reference sequence). The V and J ends lost 1 base and 5 bases respectively, with 12 bases between them. CDR3 sequence: CASSIGGRQDQPQHF. In nucleotides, the CDR3 is TGTGCCAGTAGTATAGGAGGGAGACAGGATCAGCCCCAGCATTTT.

This clonotype has at least ten counts. V and J are TRBV28 and TRBJ1-5, with a weak D call TRBD1 (5 bases). The CDR3 sequence is 13 residues long. V was cut by 6 bases and J by 5 bases, with 11 bases left in between. The germline CDR1 and CDR2 sequences are MDHEN and SYDVKM. DNA of the CDR3: TGTGCCAGCAGCCTCGGGACCTATCAGCCCCAGCATTTT. Its protein product is CASSLGTYQPQHF.

The chain combines TRBV6-5 with TRBJ2-7, with 9 bases aligning to TRBD2. Per the germline V gene, CDR1 is MNHEY and CDR2 is SVGAGI. CDR3 length: 15 residues. The V segment lost 3 bases and the J segment 4 bases; nucleotides outside the gene matches: 7. CDR3 sequence: CASSYIRLAVYEQYF. The CDR3 DNA follows: TGTGCCAGCAGTTATATTAGACTAGCGGTTTACGAGCAGTACTTC.

This clonotype was seen many times. The chain employs TRBV6-5 and TRBJ1-2, with D perhaps TRBD1 (5 bases). The germline V gene has CDR1 MNHEY and CDR2 SVGAGI. V shed 6 bases and J shed 8 bases, with 13 bases lying between them. This CDR3 region has 12 residues. The DNA for the CDR3 is TGTGCCAGCAGCAACGGGGGTAGAGGCTACACCTTC. Residues: CASSNGGRGYTF.

This clonotype has ten or more counts. The CDR3 loop is CASSFGVAGYGYTF. DNA of the CDR3: TGTGCCAGCAGTTTTGGGGTGGCCGGCTATGGCTACACCTTC. V gene TRBV12-3 or TRBV12-4 combines with J gene TRBJ1-2; D is uncertain. V shed 3 bases and J shed 4 bases, with 12 bases lying between them. The CDR3 runs to 14 residues.

In its sample, this clonotype was seen many times. The V gene is TRBV5-4, the J gene TRBJ2-5; D remains ambiguous. The CDR3 length is 12 residues. Germline loops: CDR1 SGHNT, CDR2 YYREEE (reference sequence). Trimming stripped 1 base from V and 3 bases from J, with 4 bases between. The CDR3 bases are TGTGCCAGCAGCTTGAGTAAAGAGACCCAGTACTTC. This gives the protein CASSLSKETQYF.

This clonotype came up many times. The chain joins TRBV14 to TRBJ2-7; perhaps TRBD2 as D (6 bases). CDR1 is SGHDN and CDR2 is FVKESK in the germline V gene. V shed 1 base and J shed 3 bases, with 13 bases lying between them. The CDR3 loop spans 15 amino acids. The CDR3 region has the DNA TGTGCCAGCAGCCAAGCGGGTAGCGGACGCTACGAGCAGTACTTC. It specifies CASSQAGSGRYEQYF.

Ten or more counts support this clonotype. This chain joins TRBV2 and TRBJ2-1; 9 bases line up with TRBD2. The CDR3 is 15 amino acids. Unmatched junction bases numbered 10, after V lost 6 bases and J lost 7 bases. Germline values: CDR1 SNHLY, CDR2 FYNNEI. The CDR3 DNA reads TGTGCCAGCAGAGGGGAGGCGGGAGGGGTAAATGAGCAGTTCTTC. It is translated as CASRGEAGGVNEQFF.

As to this clonotype: A read error may explain this, as a much larger clone is one base away. This chain joins TRBV7-9 and TRBJ1-3; the D is unclear. CDR1 and CDR2 from the germline V gene are SEHNR and FQNEAQ (reference sequence). This CDR3 has 11 amino acids. Here the CDR3 reads CASSNGSTIYF. The CDR3 nucleotides are TGTGCCAGCAGCAACGGAAGCACCATATATTTT.

At least ten counts were recorded for this clonotype. This rearrangement joins TRBV20-1 to TRBJ2-1, with 11 bases that match TRBD1. The germline V gene has CDR1 DFQATT and CDR2 SNEGSKA (reference sequence). The CDR3 contains 14 residues. Trimming at V came to 3 bases and at J to 8 bases, leaving 6 bases not matched to a gene. This CDR3 is CSASRDRGFDEQFF. The CDR3 coding sequence is TGCAGTGCTAGTAGGGACAGGGGGTTCGATGAGCAGTTCTTC.

This clonotype appeared a few times. The CDR3 region is CASSQETSGYEDTQYF. The DNA for the CDR3 is TGTGCCAGCAGTCAGGAGACTAGCGGGTATGAAGATACGCAGTATTTT. The chain employs TRBV27 and TRBJ2-3; 10 bases align to TRBD2. The CDR3 spans 16 residues. The V and J ends lost 5 bases and 5 bases, in that order; junction bases with no gene match: 10. In germline, CDR1 is MNHEY, CDR2 SMNVEV (reference sequence).

This clonotype was counted ten times or more. The CDR3 DNA sequence: TGCAGCGTTGAGCTAGCGGGAGGATACAATGAGCAGTTCTTC. This gives the protein CSVELAGGYNEQFF. The chain couples TRBV29-1 to TRBJ2-1; TRBD2 matches at 11 bases. The CDR3 contains 14 residues. V shed 3 bases, J shed 4 bases, and the junction held 2 bases outside the gene matches. The germline gives CDR1 SQVTM, CDR2 ANQGSEA.

This clonotype turned up a few times. The V call is TRBV5-4, the J call TRBJ2-5; D possibly corresponds to TRBD2 (7 bases). Trimming shortened V by 1 base and J by 4 bases, and 11 bases separated the two germline ends. Germline V gene sequence: CDR1 SGHNT, CDR2 YYREEE (reference sequence). The CDR3 covers 14 residues. The CDR3 coding sequence is TGTGCCAGCAGCTTGAGGGGGGGAGTAGAGACCCAGTACTTC. Protein sequence: CASSLRGGVETQYF.

In its sample, this clonotype was seen many times. The junction shows a germline mismatch at one end, possibly a read error. The rearrangement joins TRBV12-5 to TRBJ2-1; no definite D call. The CDR3 length is 13 residues. CDR1 LGHNT and CDR2 FRNRAP come from the germline V gene. The CDR3 DNA sequence: TGTGCTAGTTGTTTGGTAGCCTACAATGAGCAGTTCTTC. It specifies CASCLVAYNEQFF.

This clonotype was recorded at least ten times. This chain connects TRBV3-1 to TRBJ1-4; D may be TRBD1 (5 bases). The CDR3 sequence is 14 residues long. Germline CDR1 LGHDT, CDR2 YNNKEL (reference sequence). The V end was cut by 4 bases, the J end by 1 base, with 7 bases between. CDR3 in amino acids: CASSRGGTNEKLFF. The CDR3 region has the DNA TGTGCCAGCAGCCGGGGGGGAACTAATGAAAAACTGTTTTTT.

The chain combines TRBV28 with TRBJ1-5; tentatively, D is TRBD1 (6 bases). CDR3 size: 14 residues. Germline lookup yields CDR1 MDHEN and CDR2 SYDVKM. Trimming shortened V by 3 bases and J by 3 bases, and 9 bases separated the two germline ends. This CDR3 reads CASSFGQFNQPQHF. The CDR3 DNA follows: TGTGCCAGCAGTTTTGGACAGTTCAATCAGCCCCAGCATTTT.

This clonotype appeared a few times. The chain links TRBV6-5 to TRBJ2-1; 8 bases map to TRBD2. CDR1 is MNHEY and CDR2 is SVGAGI in the germline V gene. V shed 6 bases and J 4 bases; nucleotides not matched to a gene: 5. This CDR3 region has 14 residues. The chain's CDR3 is CASSPGGGYNEQFF. The CDR3 DNA follows: TGTGCCAGCAGCCCCGGGGGGGGATACAATGAGCAGTTCTTC.

This clonotype was observed many times. The V and J genes are TRBV30 and TRBJ2-3, with TRBD1 matching over 8 bases. Germline V gene lookup returns CDR1 GTSNPN and CDR2 SVGIG (reference sequence). This CDR3 contains 14 residues. V lost 1 base and J lost 6; bases outside the gene matches: 6. In DNA form, the CDR3 reads TGTGCCTGGAGTGACACAACAGGGGGGGATACGCAGTATTTT. Translating it yields CAWSDTTGGDTQYF.

The sample holds many counts of this clonotype. The chain uses TRBV18 and TRBJ1-2, with a weak D call TRBD1 (5 bases). CDR1 KGHSH and CDR2 LQKENI come from the germline V gene. The CDR3 consists of 13 residues. The V gene lost 3 bases and the J gene lost 7 bases, with 12 bases spanning the gap. In DNA, the CDR3 is TGTGCCAGCTCACCTGGGACTGCTGGTGGCTACACCTTC. Translating it yields CASSPGTAGGYTF. Filled out from reference TRBV18 and TRBJ1-2, the complete variable domain reads NAGVMQNPRHLVRRRGQEARLRCSPMKGHSHVYWYRQLPEEGLKFMVYLQKENIIDESGMPKERFSAEFPKEGPSILRIQQVVRGDSAAYFCASSPGTAGGYTFGSGTRLTVV.

Note on this clonotype: A much larger clone differs by one base, so this may be a read error. V is TRBV3-1 and J is TRBJ2-2; 7 bases align to TRBD1. The CDR3 consists of 14 residues. CDR1 and CDR2 (germline): LGHDT, YNNKEL (reference sequence). V lost 7 bases, J lost 4 bases, and 6 bases stayed unmatched. The CDR3 loop reads CASTWAGGTGELFF. CDR3 nucleotides: TGTGCCAGCACATGGGCAGGGGGCACCGGGGAGCTGTTTTTT.

With respect to this clonotype: The CDR3 does not close with the conserved phenylalanine or tryptophan, likely indicating a read error. The gene calls are TRBV20-1 and TRBJ2-1, with D perhaps TRBD1 or TRBD2 (5 bases each). V lost 1 base, J lost 8 bases, and 12 bases lay in between. The germline V gene encodes CDR1 DFQATT and CDR2 SNEGSKA (reference sequence). CDR3 size: 13 residues. The CDR3 protein is CSARGGPYDEQFL. CDR3 DNA sequence: TGCAGTGCTAGAGGGGGACCGTACGATGAGCAGTTCCTC.

This clonotype was counted ten times or more. This chain connects TRBV28 to TRBJ2-7; no reliable D call. This CDR3 contains 15 residues. CDR1 MDHEN and CDR2 SYDVKM come from the germline V gene. V lost 5 bases to trimming and J lost 4 bases, with 18 bases between them. CDR3 nucleotides: TGTGCCAGCAGTCAACCCTCGGTAGGCATATACGAGCAGTACTTC. Its translation is CASSQPSVGIYEQYF.